The entry below gives a single T cell receptor (beta chain) sequence along with its context. This sample was taken from a study of human T cells and chemical hapten exposure. Study-wide background: Yields of TCR per sample differed, chiefly owing to small differences in pooled library volume.

The time point here: pre-sensitization, week 0. Specified treatment: therapeutic diphenylcyclopropenone sensitization with weekly scalp DPC. Trimming took 3 bases from V and 6 from J, leaving 12 bases between them. CDR1 is SGHDT, CDR2 YYEEEE, per germline. This CDR3 has 13 amino acids. In TCRdb, the RACE reads were re-called with MiXCR into one record per CDR3 protein. The sample lists 150,000 to 200,000 distinct CDR3 sequences; approximately 29% were seen once. This material consisted of whole blood, taken in connection with sensitization to the hapten diphenylcyclopropenone (DPC). The rearrangement links TRBV5-6 to TRBJ1-2; TRBD1 might be the D (5 bases). This sequence originates from a woman between 25 and 40 years old with alopecia areata. Some clones in this sample may be carry-over from other donors' samples. The CDR3 sequence is CASSSGTGHGYTF. In nucleotides, the CDR3 is TGTGCCAGCAGCTCCGGGACCGGCCATGGCTACACCTTC.